This T cell receptor beta chain emerged from a study of T-cell reconstitution after alpha-beta-depleted transplantation in children. The CDR3 is 13 residues long. Germline CDR1 SGHAT, CDR2 FQNNGV. V dropped 0 bases and J dropped 5 bases, with 7 bases sitting between them. This clonotype was detected only a few times. Its antigen is currently unknown. Study-wide points: It was reported that alpha-beta T cells came from several hundred expanded graft clones (about two months after transplant). T-cell numbers and diversity, one year after transplant, stemmed largely from T cells that were newly produced. Elevated TCRbeta diversity at day 60 was traced, in some patients, to surviving recipient T cells and thymic progenitors.

Preparation of the TCRbeta library used unique molecular identifiers. Each CDR3 protein gets one entry after TCRdb re-called the PCR reads with MiXCR. The repertoire holds 250,000 to 300,000 distinct CDR3 sequences, with 6% to 10% as singletons. The sequencing used peripheral blood, collected 360 days after TCRalphabeta/CD19-depleted stem cell transplant. The sequence derives from a female patient between 2 and 15 years old who had a stem cell transplant for Fanconi anemia, so the T cells may come from the graft donor. The rearrangement links TRBV11-2 to TRBJ2-5; D uncertain. The CDR3 loop reads CASSLDRLETQYF. The CDR3 DNA is TGTGCCAGCAGCTTAGATCGGTTGGAGACCCAGTACTTC.